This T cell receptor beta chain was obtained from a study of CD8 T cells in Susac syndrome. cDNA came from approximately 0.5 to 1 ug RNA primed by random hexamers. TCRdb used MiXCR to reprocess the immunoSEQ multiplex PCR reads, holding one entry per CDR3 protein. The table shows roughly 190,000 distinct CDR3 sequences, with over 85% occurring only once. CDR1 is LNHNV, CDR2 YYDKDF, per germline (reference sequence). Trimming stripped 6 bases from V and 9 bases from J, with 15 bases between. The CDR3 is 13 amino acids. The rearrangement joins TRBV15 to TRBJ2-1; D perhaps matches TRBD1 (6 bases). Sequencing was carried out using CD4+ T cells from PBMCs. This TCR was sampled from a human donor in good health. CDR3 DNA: TGTGCCACCAGGGAATGGGGGCAAGGTGAGCAGTTCTTC. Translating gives CATREWGQGEQFF.